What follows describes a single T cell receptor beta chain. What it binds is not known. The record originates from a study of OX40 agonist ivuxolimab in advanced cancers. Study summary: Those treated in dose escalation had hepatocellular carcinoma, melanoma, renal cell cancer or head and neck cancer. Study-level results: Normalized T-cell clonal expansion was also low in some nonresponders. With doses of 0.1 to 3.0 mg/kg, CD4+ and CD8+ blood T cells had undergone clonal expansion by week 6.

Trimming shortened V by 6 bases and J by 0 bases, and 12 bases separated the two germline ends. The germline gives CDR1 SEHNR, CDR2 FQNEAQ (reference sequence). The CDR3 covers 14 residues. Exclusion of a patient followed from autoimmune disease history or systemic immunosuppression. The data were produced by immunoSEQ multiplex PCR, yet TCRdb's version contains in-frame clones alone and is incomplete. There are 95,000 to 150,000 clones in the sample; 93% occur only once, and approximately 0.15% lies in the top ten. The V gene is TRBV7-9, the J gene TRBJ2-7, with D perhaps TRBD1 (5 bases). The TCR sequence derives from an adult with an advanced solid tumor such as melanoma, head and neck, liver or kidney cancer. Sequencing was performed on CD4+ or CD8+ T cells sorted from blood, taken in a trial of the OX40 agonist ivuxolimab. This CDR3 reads CASSLTAGSYEQYF. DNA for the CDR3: TGTGCCAGCAGTCTGACAGCCGGCTCCTACGAGCAGTACTTC.